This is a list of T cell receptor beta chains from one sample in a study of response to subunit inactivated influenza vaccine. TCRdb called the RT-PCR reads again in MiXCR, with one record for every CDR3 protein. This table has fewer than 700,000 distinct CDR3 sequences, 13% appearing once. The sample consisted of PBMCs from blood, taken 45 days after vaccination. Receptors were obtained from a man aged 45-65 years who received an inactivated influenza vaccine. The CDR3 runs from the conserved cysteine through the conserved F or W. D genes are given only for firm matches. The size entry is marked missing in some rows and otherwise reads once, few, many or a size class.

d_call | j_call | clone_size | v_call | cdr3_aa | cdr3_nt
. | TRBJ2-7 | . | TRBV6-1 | CASTPTHGPDEQYF | TGTGCCAGCACCCCGACGCATGGCCCCGACGAGCAGTACTTC
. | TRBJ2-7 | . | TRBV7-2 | CASSLGGGQPYEQYF | TGTGCCAGCAGCTTAGGGGGGGGACAGCCCTACGAGCAGTACTTC
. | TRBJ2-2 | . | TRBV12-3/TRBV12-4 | CASSFSSPNTGELFF | TGTGCCAGCAGTTTTTCGAGCCCTAACACCGGGGAGCTGTTTTTT
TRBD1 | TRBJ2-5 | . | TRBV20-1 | CSANPQGARETQYF | TGCAGTGCTAACCCACAGGGGGCGCGGGAGACCCAGTACTTC
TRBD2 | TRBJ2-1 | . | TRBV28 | CASSGYPGTSVYNEQFF | TGTGCCAGCAGTGGTTACCCCGGGACTAGCGTCTACAATGAGCAGTTCTTC
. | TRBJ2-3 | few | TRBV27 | CASRPDSTRDTQYF | TGTGCCAGCAGACCCGACTCCACTCGGGATACGCAGTATTTT
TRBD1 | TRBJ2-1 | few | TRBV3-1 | CASSRGQGSGEQFF | TGTGCCAGCAGCCGTGGACAGGGGTCGGGTGAGCAGTTCTTC
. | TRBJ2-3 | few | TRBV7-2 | CASSLGLIGRGSDTQYF | TGTGCCAGCAGCTTAGGCTTAATTGGTCGTGGTTCAGATACGCAGTATTTT
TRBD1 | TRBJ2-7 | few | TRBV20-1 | CSARDRGSSYYEQYF | TGCAGTGCTAGGGACAGGGGATCCTCTTACTACGAGCAGTACTTC
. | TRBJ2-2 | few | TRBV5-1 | CASSLAFGRTGELFF | TGCGCCAGCAGCTTGGCCTTCGGACGGACCGGGGAGCTGTTTTTT
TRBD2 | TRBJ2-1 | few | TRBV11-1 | CASSLSGRLTSGRANNEQFF | TGTGCCAGCAGCTTAAGCGGACGACTCACTAGCGGGAGGGCGAACAATGAGCAGTTCTTC
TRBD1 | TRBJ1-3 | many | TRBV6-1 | CASKSAGGSGNTIYF | TGTGCCAGCAAGAGCGCAGGGGGCTCTGGAAACACCATATATTTT
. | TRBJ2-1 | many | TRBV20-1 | CSAFNNEQFF | TGCAGTGCTTTTAACAATGAGCAGTTCTTC
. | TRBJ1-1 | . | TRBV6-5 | CASSYGDNTEAFF | TGTGCCAGCAGTTACGGCGATAACACTGAAGCTTTCTTT
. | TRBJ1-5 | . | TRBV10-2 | CASSVMENQPQHF | TGCGCCAGCAGTGTGATGGAGAATCAGCCCCAGCATTTT
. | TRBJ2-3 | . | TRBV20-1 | CSAKFAGDTQYF | TGCAGTGCTAAGTTTGCTGGGGATACGCAGTATTTT
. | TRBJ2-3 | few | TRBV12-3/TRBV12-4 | CASSLNPISGTDTQYF | TGTGCCAGCAGTTTAAATCCTATTAGCGGTACAGATACGCAGTATTTT
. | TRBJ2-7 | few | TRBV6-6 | CASSARALYEQYF | TGTGCCAGCAGCGCGCGAGCCCTCTACGAGCAGTACTTC
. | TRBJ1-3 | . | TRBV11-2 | CASSLVHRDTIYF | TGTGCCAGCAGCTTAGTCCACCGCGACACCATATATTTT
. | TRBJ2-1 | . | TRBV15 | CATSTGKTHEQFF | TGTGCCACCAGCACAGGGAAGACACATGAGCAGTTCTTC